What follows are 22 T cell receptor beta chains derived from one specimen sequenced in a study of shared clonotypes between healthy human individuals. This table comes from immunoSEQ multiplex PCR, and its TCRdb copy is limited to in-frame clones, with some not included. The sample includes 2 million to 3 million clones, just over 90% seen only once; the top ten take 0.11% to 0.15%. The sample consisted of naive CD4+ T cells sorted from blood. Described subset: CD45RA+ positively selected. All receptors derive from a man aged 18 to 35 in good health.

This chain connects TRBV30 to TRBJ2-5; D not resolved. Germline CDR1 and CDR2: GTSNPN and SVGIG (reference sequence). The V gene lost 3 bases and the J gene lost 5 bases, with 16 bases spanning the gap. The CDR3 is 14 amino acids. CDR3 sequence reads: CAWSLERQPETQYF. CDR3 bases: TGTGCCTGGAGCCTCGAGCGCCAACCGGAGACCCAGTACTTC.

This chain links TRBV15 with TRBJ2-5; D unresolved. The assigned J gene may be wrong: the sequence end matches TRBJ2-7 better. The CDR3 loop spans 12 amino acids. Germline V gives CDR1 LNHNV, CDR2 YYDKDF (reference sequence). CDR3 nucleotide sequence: TGTGCCACCAGCCGAGGTGCCTACGAGCAGTACTTC. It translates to CATSRGAYEQYF.

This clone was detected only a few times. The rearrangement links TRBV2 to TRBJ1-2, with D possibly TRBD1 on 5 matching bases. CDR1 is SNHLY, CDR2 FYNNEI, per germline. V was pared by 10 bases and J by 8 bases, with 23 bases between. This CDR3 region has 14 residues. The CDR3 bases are TGTGCCACCTCGCCCTTTTTCCCCGGGGGGGGCTACACCTTC. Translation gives CATSPFFPGGGYTF.

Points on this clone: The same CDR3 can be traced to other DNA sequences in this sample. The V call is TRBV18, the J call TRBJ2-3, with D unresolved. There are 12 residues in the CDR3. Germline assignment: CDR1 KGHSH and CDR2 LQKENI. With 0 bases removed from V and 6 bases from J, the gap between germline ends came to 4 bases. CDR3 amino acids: CASSPPSDTQYF. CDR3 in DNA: TGTGCCAGCTCACCACCCTCCGATACGCAGTATTTT.

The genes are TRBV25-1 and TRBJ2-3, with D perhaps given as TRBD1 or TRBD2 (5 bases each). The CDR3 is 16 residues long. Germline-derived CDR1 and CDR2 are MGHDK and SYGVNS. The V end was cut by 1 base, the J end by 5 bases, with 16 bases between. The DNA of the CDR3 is TGTGCCAGCAGTGAATCCGGGACCCCGGGCGGAGATACGCAGTATTTT. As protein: CASSESGTPGGDTQYF.

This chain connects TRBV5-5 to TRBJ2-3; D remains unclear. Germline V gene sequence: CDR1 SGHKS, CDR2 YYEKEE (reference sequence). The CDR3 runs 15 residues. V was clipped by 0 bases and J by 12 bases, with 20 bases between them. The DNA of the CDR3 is TGTGCCAGCAGCTTGGTGAACGCCGCCCTAGAAACACAGTATTTT. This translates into CASSLVNAALETQYF.

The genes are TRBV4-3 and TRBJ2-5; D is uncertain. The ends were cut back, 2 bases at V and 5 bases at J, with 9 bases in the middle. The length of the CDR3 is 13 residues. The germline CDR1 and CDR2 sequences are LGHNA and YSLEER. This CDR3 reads CASSQFRAETQYF. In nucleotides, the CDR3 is TGCGCCAGCAGCCAATTCAGAGCTGAGACCCAGTACTTC.

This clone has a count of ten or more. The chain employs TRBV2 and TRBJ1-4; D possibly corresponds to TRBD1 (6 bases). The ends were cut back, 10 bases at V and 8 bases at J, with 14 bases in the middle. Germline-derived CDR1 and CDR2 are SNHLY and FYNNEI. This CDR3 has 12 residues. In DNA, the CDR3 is TGTGCCACTTCAGGGGTAGGGGAAAAACTGTTTTTT. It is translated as CATSGVGEKLFF. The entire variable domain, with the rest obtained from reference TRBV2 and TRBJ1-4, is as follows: EPEVTQTPSHQVTQMGQEVILRCVPISNHLYFYWYRQILGQKVEFLVSFYNNEISEKSEIFDDQFSVERPDGSNFTLKIRSTKLEDSAMYFCATSGVGEKLFFGSGTQLSVL.

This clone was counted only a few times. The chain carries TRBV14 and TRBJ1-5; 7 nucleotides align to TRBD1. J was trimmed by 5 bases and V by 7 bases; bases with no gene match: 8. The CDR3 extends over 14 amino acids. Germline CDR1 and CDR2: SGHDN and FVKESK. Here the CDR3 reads CASTKTGMYQPQHF. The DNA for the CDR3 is TGTGCCAGCACCAAGACAGGGATGTATCAGCCCCAGCATTTT.

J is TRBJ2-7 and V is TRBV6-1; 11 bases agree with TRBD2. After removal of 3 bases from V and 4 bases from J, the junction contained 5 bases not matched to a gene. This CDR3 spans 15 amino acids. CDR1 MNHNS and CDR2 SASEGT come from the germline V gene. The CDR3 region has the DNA TGTGCCAGCAGTGACCCCACTAGCGGGAGATACGAGCAGTACTTC. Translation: CASSDPTSGRYEQYF.

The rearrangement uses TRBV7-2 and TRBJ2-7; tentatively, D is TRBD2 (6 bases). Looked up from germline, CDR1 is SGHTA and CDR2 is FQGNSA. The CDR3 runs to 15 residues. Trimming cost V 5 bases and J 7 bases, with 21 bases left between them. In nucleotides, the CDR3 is TGTGCCAGCAGCCCCTCCGGGACCCTTCGGGGGGAGCAGTACTTC. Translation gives CASSPSGTLRGEQYF.

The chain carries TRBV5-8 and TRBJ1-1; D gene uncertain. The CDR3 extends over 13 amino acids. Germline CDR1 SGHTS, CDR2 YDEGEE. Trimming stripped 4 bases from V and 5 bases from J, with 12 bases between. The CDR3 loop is CASSLRGGTEAFF. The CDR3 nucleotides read TGTGCCAGCAGCCTCCGGGGAGGAACTGAAGCTTTCTTT.

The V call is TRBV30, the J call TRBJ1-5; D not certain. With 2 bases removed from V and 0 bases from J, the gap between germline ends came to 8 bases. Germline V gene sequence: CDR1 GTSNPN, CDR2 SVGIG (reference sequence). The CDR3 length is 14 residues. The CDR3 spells CAWSHLYSNQPQHF. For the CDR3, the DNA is TGTGCCTGGAGTCACCTTTATAGCAATCAGCCCCAGCATTTT.

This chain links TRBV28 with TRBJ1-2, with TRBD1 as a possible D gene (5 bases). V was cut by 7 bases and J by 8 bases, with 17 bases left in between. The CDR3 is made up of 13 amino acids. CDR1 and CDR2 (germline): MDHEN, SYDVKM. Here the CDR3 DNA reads TGTGCCAGCACCCCCATGACAGAAAGGGGCTACACCTTC. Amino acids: CASTPMTERGYTF.

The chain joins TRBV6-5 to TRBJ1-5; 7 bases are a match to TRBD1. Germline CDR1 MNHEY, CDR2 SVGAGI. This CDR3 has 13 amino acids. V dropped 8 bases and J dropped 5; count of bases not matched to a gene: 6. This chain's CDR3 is CASYRDRDQPQHF. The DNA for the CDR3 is TGTGCCAGCTACCGGGACAGAGATCAGCCCCAGCATTTT.

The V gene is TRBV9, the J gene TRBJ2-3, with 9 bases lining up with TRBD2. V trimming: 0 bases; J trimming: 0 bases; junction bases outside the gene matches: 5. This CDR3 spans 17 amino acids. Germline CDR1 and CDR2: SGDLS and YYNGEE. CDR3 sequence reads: CASSVGLAGYSTDTQYF. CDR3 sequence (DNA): TGTGCCAGCAGCGTAGGGCTAGCGGGGTATAGCACAGATACGCAGTATTTT. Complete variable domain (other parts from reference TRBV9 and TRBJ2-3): DSGVTQTPKHLITATGQRVTLRCSPRSGDLSVYWYQQSLDQGLQFLIQYYNGEERAKGNILERFSAQQFPDLHSELNLSSLELGDSALYFCASSVGLAGYSTDTQYFGPGTRLTVL.

The CDR3 reads CASSLRVGGSTGELFF. As DNA, the CDR3 is TGTGCCAGCAGCTTACGCGTGGGGGGCAGCACCGGGGAGCTGTTTTTT. The chain is built from TRBV11-2 and TRBJ2-2; D tentatively fits TRBD1 or TRBD2 (6 bases each). Germline V gives CDR1 SGHAT, CDR2 FQNNGV. This CDR3 region has 16 residues. The V end was cut by 2 bases, the J end by 4 bases, with 14 bases between.

The CDR3 protein is CASSYSSAGGYEQYF. In nucleotides, the CDR3 is TGTGCCAGCAGTTACTCGAGCGCGGGAGGGTACGAGCAGTACTTC. The chain uses TRBV6-5 and TRBJ2-5; 9 bases agree with TRBD2. The J call may be incorrect, as the DNA end agrees better with TRBJ2-7. CDR3 length: 15 residues. Germline V CDR1 and CDR2: MNHEY, SVGAGI.

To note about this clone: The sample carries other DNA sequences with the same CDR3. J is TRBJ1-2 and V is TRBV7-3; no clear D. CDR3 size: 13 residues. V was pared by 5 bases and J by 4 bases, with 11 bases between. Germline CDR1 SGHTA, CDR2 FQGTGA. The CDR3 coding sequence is TGTGCCAGCAGCCTCACGGCCGGCTATGGCTACACCTTC. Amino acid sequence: CASSLTAGYGYTF.

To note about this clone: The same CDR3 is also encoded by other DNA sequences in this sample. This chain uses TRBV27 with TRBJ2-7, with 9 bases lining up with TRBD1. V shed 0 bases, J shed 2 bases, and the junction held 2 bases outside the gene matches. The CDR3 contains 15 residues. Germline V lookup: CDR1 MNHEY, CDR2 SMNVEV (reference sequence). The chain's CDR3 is CASSLSGTGTYEQYF. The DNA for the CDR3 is TGTGCCAGCAGTTTATCGGGGACAGGGACCTACGAGCAGTACTTC.

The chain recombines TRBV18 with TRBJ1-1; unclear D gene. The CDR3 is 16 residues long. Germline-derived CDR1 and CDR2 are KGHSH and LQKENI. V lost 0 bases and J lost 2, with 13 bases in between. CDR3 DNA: TGTGCCAGCTCACCACCTGGCTGGGGAACAAACACTGAAGCTTTCTTT. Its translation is CASSPPGWGTNTEAFF.

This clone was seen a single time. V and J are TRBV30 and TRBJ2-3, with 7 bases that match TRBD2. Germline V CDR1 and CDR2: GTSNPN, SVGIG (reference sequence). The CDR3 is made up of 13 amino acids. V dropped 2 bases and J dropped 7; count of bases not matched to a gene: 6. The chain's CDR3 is CAWSPGTTNTQYF. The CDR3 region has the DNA TGTGCCTGGAGTCCCGGGACTACCAATACGCAGTATTTT.